These 9 T cell receptor beta chains came from one sample sequenced in a study of blood T cell repertoires in COVID-19. Clones were sequenced by immunoSEQ multiplex PCR, and TCRdb holds only the in-frame ones, with some missing. The profile covers roughly 290,000 clones, with 75% to 90% appearing a single time and under 2.5% taken by the ten largest. The sequencing input was PBMCs or T cells enriched from blood (not recorded which). These receptors originate from a young man who had recovered from COVID-19.

This clone turned up a few times. This specimen includes other DNA sequences encoding the same CDR3. V usage is TRBV9 and J usage is TRBJ2-7, with a weak D call TRBD1 (5 bases). CDR1 is SGDLS, CDR2 YYNGEE, per germline. This CDR3 is 14 amino acids long. V was cut by 1 base and J by 2 bases, with 10 bases left in between. The chain's CDR3 is CASSVTPGTYEQYF. The DNA for the CDR3 is TGTGCCAGCAGCGTAACCCCAGGGACCTACGAGCAGTACTTC.

The V and J genes are TRBV18 and TRBJ1-1; D is ambiguous. Germline V gene lookup returns CDR1 KGHSH and CDR2 LQKENI. V was shortened by 3 bases and J by 5 bases, with 10 bases between the two germline ends. The CDR3 contains 13 residues. The CDR3 DNA reads as TGTGCCAGCTCACCTGGAGTGGATACTGAAGCTTTCTTT. It is translated as CASSPGVDTEAFF. The full variable domain, rest sourced from reference TRBV18 and TRBJ1-1, is NAGVMQNPRHLVRRRGQEARLRCSPMKGHSHVYWYRQLPEEGLKFMVYLQKENIIDESGMPKERFSAEFPKEGPSILRIQQVVRGDSAAYFCASSPGVDTEAFFGQGTRLTVV.

This chain links TRBV18 with TRBJ2-3, with 7 bases lining up with TRBD2. V lost 5 bases to trimming and J lost 1 base; unmatched junction nucleotides: 6. The germline V gene encodes CDR1 KGHSH and CDR2 LQKENI. The CDR3 extends over 15 amino acids. The DNA of the CDR3 is TGTGCCAGCTCATCGACTAGCCGGGGCACAGATACGCAGTATTTT. It yields the protein CASSSTSRGTDTQYF.

In DNA, the CDR3 is TGTGCCAGCAGCCCCGATCTCACGAGGACACATATTAACTATGGCTACACCTTC. It is translated as CASSPDLTRTHINYGYTF. The chain carries TRBV7-6 and TRBJ1-2; tentative D call: TRBD1 (5 bases). The V end was cut by 5 bases, the J end by 1 base, with 23 bases between. Germline assignment: CDR1 SGHVS and CDR2 FNYEAQ. This CDR3 contains 18 residues.

The gene calls are TRBV2 and TRBJ1-4, with 12 bases that match TRBD1. CDR3 size: 16 residues. Germline lookup yields CDR1 SNHLY and CDR2 FYNNEI. V lost 6 bases to trimming and J lost 6 bases; unmatched junction nucleotides: 8. CDR3 protein: CASRSGTGGAHEKLFF. The CDR3 DNA sequence: TGTGCCAGCAGGAGCGGGACAGGGGGCGCCCATGAAAAACTGTTTTTT.

This clone occurred a few times. The chain carries TRBV6-1 and TRBJ1-2; tentative D call: TRBD1 (6 bases). The CDR3 is 13 residues long. Germline V gives CDR1 MNHNS, CDR2 SASEGT. Trimming stripped 1 base from V and 8 bases from J, with 11 bases between. CDR3 sequence reads: CASSEDRVWGYTF. CDR3 DNA sequence: TGTGCCAGCAGTGAAGACAGGGTTTGGGGCTACACCTTC.

The gene calls are TRBV5-6 and TRBJ2-7; the D gene is possibly TRBD1 (6 bases). Germline lookup yields CDR1 SGHDT and CDR2 YYEEEE. V was clipped by 0 bases and J by 4 bases, with 23 bases between them. The CDR3 extends over 18 amino acids. The DNA of the CDR3 is TGTGCCAGCAGCTTGGGGGCTGGGGACAAGCGAAGGCGATACGAGCAGTACTTC. Translation: CASSLGAGDKRRRYEQYF.

The chain combines TRBV5-1 with TRBJ1-2; D is uncertain. V was trimmed by 1 base and J by 0 bases, leaving 7 bases between them. Germline assignment: CDR1 SGHRS and CDR2 YFSETQ. This CDR3 has 14 amino acids. The CDR3 region has the DNA TGCGCCAGCAGCTTGACGGGGTCTAACTATGGCTACACCTTC. It translates to CASSLTGSNYGYTF. The full variable domain, in which reference TRBV5-1 and TRBJ1-2 provide the parts outside the CDR3, is KAGVTQTPRYLIKTRGQQVTLSCSPISGHRSVSWYQQTPGQGLQFLFEYFSETQRNKGNFPGRFSGRQFSNSRSEMNVSTLELGDSALYLCASSLTGSNYGYTFGSGTRLTVV.

The V gene is TRBV6-5, the J gene TRBJ2-5; TRBD1 matches at 11 bases. Germline values: CDR1 MNHEY, CDR2 SVGAGI. After removal of 4 bases from V and 3 bases from J, the junction contained 7 bases not matched to a gene. The CDR3 extends over 16 amino acids. CDR3 amino acids: CASSSERDRGKETQYF. The DNA of the CDR3 is TGTGCCAGCAGTTCGGAGAGGGACAGGGGGAAAGAGACCCAGTACTTC.